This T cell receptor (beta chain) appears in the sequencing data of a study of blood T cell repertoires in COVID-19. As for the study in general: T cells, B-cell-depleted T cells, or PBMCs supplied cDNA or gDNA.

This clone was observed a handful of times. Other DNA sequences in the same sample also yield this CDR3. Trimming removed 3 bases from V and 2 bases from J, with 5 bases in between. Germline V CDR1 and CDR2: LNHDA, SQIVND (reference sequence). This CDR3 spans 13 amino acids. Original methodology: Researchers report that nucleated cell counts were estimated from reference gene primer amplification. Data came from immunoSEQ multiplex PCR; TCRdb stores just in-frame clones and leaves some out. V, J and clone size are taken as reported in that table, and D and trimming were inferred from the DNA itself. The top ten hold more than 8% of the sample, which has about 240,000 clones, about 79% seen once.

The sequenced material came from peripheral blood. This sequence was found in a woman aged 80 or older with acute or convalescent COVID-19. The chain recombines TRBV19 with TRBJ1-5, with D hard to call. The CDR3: CASSIPGNQPQHF. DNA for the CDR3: TGTGCCAGTAGTATTCCCGGCAATCAGCCCCAGCATTTT.